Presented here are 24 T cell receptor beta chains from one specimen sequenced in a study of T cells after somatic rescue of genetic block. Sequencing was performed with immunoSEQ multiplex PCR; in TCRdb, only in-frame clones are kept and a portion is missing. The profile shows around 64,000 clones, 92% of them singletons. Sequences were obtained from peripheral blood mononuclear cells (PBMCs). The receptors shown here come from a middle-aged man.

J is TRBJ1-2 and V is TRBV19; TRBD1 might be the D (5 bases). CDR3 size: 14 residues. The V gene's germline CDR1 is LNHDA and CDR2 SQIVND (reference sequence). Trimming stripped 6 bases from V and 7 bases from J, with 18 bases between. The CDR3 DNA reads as TGTGCCAGTAGAGGGACCGGTATATGGGGTGGCTACACCTTC. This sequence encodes CASRGTGIWGGYTF.

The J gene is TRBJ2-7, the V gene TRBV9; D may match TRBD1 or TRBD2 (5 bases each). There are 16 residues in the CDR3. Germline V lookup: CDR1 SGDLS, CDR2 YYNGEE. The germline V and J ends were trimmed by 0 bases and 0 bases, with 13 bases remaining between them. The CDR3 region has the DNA TGTGCCAGCAGCGTAGGGGGACGCAGTAGCTCCTACGAGCAGTACTTC. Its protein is CASSVGGRSSSYEQYF.

The DNA of the CDR3 is TGCGCCAGCAGCTCGGGACAGGGCGGCTGGGCCAACGTCCTGACTTTC. Its translation: CASSSGQGGWANVLTF. This sequence joins TRBV5-1 and TRBJ2-6; 9 positions agree with TRBD1. The CDR3 length is 16 residues. Germline assignment: CDR1 SGHRS and CDR2 YFSETQ. Trimming took 3 bases from V and 5 from J; bases not matched to a gene: 6. Combining the CDR3 with reference TRBV5-1 and TRBJ2-6 gives the whole variable domain KAGVTQTPRYLIKTRGQQVTLSCSPISGHRSVSWYQQTPGQGLQFLFEYFSETQRNKGNFPGRFSGRQFSNSRSEMNVSTLELGDSALYLCASSSGQGGWANVLTFGAGSRLTVL.

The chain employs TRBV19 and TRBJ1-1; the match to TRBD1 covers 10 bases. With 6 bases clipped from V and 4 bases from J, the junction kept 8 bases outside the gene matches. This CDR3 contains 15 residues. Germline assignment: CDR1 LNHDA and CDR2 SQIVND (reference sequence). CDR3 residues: CASSQGQGFPTEAFF. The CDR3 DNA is TGTGCCAGTAGCCAGGGACAGGGGTTCCCCACTGAAGCTTTCTTT.

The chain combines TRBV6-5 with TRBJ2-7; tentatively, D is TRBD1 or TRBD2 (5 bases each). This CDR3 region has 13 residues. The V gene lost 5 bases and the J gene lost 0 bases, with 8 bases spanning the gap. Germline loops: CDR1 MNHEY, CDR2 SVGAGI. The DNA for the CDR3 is TGTGCCAGCAGTCGGGACGTCTCCTACGAGCAGTACTTC. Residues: CASSRDVSYEQYF.

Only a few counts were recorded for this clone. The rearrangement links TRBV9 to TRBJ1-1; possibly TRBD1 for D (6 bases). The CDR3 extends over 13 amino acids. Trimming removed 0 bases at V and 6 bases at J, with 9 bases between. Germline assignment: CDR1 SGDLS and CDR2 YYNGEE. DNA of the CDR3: TGTGCCAGCAGCGTAGGACAGGAGTCTGAAGCTTTCTTT. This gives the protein CASSVGQESEAFF. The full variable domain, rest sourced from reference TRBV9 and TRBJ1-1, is DSGVTQTPKHLITATGQRVTLRCSPRSGDLSVYWYQQSLDQGLQFLIQYYNGEERAKGNILERFSAQQFPDLHSELNLSSLELGDSALYFCASSVGQESEAFFGQGTRLTVV.

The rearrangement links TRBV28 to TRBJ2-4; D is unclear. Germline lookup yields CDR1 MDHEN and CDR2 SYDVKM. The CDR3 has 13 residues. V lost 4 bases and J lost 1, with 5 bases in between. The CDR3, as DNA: TGTGCCAGCAGTTCTGGCGCCAAAAACATTCAGTACTTC. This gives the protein CASSSGAKNIQYF.

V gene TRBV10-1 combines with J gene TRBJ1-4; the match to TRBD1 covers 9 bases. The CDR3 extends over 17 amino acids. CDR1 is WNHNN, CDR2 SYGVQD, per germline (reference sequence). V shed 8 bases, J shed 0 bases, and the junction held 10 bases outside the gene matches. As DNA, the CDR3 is TGCGCCAGCCCCCCTTGGGGACAGGGAACAACTAATGAAAAACTGTTTTTT. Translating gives CASPPWGQGTTNEKLFF.

CDR3: CASRYRGNSYEQYF. The CDR3 DNA sequence: TGTGCCAGCAGATACAGGGGAAACTCCTACGAGCAGTACTTC. The V gene is TRBV28, the J gene TRBJ2-7; 7 bases are a match to TRBD1. The CDR3 spans 14 residues. With 6 bases clipped from V and 0 bases from J, the junction kept 5 bases outside the gene matches. Per germline, CDR1 MDHEN and CDR2 SYDVKM.

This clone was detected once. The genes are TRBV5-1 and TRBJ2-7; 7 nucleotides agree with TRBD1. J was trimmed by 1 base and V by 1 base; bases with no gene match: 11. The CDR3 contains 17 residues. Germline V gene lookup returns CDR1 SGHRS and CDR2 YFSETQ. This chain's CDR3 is CASSLYGQGDISYEQYF. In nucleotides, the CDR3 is TGCGCCAGCAGCTTGTACGGCCAGGGGGACATTTCCTACGAGCAGTACTTC.

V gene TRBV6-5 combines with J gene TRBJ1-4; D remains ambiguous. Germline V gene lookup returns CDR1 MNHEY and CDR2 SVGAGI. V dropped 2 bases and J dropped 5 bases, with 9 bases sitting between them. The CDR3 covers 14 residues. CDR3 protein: CASSYSHLNEKLFF. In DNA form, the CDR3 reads TGTGCCAGCAGTTACAGTCACCTAAATGAAAAACTGTTTTTT.

CDR3 DNA: TGCGCCAGCAGCTTGAATCACCCAGGGGACAGGGTTTGGTCGAAGAATTCACCCCTCCACTTT. Its protein is CASSLNHPGDRVWSKNSPLHF. V gene TRBV5-1 combines with J gene TRBJ1-6; TRBD1 matches 9 bases. The CDR3 extends over 21 amino acids. The V segment lost 1 base and the J segment 7 bases; nucleotides outside the gene matches: 21. CDR1 is SGHRS and CDR2 is YFSETQ in the germline V gene.

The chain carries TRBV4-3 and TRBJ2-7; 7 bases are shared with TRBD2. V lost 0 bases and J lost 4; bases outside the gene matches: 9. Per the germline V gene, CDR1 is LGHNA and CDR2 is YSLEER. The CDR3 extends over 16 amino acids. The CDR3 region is CASSQDGEGGRYEQYF. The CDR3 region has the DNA TGCGCCAGCAGCCAAGATGGAGAGGGAGGGAGGTACGAGCAGTACTTC.

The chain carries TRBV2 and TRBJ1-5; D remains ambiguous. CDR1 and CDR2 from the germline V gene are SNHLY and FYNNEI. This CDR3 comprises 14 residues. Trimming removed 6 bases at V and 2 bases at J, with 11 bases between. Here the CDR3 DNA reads TGTGCCAGCAGGAAGGGTGAGGGCAATCAGCCCCAGCATTTT. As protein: CASRKGEGNQPQHF.

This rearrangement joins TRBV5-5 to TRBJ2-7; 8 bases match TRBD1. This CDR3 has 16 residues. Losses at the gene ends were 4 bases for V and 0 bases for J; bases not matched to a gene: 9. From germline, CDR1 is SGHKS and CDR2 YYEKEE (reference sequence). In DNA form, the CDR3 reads TGTGCCAGCAGCCCGTTGGCCGGGACAGGCTCCTACGAGCAGTACTTC. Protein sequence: CASSPLAGTGSYEQYF.

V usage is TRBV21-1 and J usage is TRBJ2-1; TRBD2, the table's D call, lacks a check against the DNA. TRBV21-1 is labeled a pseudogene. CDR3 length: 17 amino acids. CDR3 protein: CASTELLGGATYNEQFF. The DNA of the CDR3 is TGTGCCAGTACGGAACTTCTGGGCGGGGCAACATACAATGAGCAGTTCTTC.

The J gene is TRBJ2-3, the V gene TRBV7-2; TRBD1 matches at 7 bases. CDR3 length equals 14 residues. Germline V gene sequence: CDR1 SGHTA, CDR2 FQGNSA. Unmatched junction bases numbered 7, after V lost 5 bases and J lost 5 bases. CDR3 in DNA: TGTGCCAGCAGCCAATATCGACAGGGAGATACGCAGTATTTT. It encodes CASSQYRQGDTQYF.

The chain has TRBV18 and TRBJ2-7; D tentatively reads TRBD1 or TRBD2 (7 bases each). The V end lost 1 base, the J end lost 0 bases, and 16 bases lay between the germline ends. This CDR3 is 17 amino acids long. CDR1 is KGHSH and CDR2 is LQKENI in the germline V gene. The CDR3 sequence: CASSPLAGGAISYEQYF. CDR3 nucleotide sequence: TGTGCCAGCTCACCACTAGCAGGGGGGGCTATCTCCTACGAGCAGTACTTC.

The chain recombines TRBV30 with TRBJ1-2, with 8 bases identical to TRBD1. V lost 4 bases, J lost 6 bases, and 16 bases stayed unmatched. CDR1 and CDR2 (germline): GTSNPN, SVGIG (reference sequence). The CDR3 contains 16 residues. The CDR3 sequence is CAWILRGGQGRDGYTF. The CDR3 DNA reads TGTGCCTGGATCCTAAGAGGTGGACAGGGAAGGGATGGCTACACCTTC.

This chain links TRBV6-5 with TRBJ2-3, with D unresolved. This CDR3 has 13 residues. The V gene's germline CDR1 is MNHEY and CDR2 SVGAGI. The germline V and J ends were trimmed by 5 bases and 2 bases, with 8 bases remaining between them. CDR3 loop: CASSTGLTDTQYF. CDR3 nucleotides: TGTGCCAGCAGTACGGGCCTCACAGATACGCAGTATTTT.

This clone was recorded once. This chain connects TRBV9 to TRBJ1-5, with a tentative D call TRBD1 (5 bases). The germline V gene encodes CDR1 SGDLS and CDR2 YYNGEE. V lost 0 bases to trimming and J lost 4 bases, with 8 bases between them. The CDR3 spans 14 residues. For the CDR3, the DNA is TGTGCCAGCAGCGTAGGGCAGGGAAATCAGCCCCAGCATTTT. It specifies CASSVGQGNQPQHF.

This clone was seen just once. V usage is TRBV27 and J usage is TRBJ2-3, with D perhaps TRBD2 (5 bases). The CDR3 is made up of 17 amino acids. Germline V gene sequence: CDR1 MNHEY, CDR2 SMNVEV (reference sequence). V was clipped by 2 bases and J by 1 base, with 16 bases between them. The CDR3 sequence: CASSLAWRVGGTDTQYF. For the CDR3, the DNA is TGTGCCAGCAGTTTAGCCTGGCGGGTGGGAGGCACAGATACGCAGTATTTT.

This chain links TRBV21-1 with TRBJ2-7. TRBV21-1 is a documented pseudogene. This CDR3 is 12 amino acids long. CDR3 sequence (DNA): TGTGCCAGCAGCGACCGGGACCGCGGAAAGTACTTC. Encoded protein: CASSDRDRGKYF.

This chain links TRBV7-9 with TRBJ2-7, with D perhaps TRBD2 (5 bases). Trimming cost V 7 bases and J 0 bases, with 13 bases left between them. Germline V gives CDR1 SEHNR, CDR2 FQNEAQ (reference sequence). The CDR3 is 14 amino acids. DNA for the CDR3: TGTGCCAGCATTCCGGAAGGGAGCTCCTACGAGCAGTACTTC. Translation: CASIPEGSSYEQYF.